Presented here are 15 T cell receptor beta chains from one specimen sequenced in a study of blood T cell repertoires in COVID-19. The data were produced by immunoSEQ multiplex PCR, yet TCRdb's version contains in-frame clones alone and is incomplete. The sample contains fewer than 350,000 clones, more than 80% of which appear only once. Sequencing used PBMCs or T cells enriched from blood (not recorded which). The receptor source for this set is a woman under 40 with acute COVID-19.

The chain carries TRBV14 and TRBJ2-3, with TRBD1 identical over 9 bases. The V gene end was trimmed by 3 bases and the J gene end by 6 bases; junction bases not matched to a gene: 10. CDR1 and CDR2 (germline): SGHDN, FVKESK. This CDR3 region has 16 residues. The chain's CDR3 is CASSHTRDRVWDTQYF. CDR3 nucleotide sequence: TGTGCCAGCAGCCATACCCGGGACAGGGTGTGGGATACGCAGTATTTT.

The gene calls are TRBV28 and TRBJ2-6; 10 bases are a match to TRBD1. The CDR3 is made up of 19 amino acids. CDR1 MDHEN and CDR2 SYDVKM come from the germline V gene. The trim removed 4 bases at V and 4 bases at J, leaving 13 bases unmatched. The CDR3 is CASSSNLGQGFSGANVLTF. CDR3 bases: TGTGCCAGCAGTTCAAACCTGGGACAGGGGTTCTCCGGGGCCAACGTCCTGACTTTC.

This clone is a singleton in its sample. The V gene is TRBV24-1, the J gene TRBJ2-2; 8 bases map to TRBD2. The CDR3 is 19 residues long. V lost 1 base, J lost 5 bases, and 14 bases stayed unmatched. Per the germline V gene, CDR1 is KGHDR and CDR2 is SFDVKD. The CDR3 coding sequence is TGTGCCACCAGTGATTTCCCTGCGGGGGGCTCGACAGGAACCGGGGAGCTGTTTTTT. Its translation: CATSDFPAGGSTGTGELFF.

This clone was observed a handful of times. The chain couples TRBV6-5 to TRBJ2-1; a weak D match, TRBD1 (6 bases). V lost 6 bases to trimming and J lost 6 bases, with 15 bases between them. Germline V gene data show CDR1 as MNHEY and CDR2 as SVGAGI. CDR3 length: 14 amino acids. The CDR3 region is CASRSGHGINEQFF. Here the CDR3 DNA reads TGTGCCAGCAGATCGGGACACGGGATCAATGAGCAGTTCTTC.

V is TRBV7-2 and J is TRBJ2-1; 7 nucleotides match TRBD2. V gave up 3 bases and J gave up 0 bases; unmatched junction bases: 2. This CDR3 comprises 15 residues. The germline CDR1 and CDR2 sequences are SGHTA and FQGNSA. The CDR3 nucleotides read TGTGCCAGCAGCTTGACGGGAGGCTCCTACAATGAGCAGTTCTTC. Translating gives CASSLTGGSYNEQFF.

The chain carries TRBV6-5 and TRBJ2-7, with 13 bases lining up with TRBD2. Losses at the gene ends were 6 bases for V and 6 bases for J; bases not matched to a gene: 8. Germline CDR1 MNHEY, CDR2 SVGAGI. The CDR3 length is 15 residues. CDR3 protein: CASRSLTSGRSEQYF. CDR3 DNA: TGTGCCAGCAGATCTTTGACTAGCGGGAGGAGCGAGCAGTACTTC.

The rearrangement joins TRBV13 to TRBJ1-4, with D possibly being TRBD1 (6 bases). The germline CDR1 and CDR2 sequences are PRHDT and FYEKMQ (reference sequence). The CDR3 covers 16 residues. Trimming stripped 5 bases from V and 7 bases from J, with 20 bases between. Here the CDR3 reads CASSHGTTKGGEKLFF. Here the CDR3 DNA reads TGTGCCAGCAGCCACGGGACAACAAAGGGTGGTGAAAAACTGTTTTTT.

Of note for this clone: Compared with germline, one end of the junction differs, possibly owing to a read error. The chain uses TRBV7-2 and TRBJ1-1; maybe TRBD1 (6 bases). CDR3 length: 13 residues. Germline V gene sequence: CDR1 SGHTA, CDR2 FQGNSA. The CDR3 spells CASSLREGGFYAF. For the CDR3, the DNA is TGTGCCAGCAGCTTAAGGGAGGGGGGGTTTTATGCCTTT.

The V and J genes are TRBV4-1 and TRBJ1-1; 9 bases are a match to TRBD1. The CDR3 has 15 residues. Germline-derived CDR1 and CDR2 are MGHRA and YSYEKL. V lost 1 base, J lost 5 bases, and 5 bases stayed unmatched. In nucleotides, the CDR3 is TGCGCCAGCAGCCAAGCTCGGACAGGGGAGACTGAAGCTTTCTTT. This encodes CASSQARTGETEAFF.

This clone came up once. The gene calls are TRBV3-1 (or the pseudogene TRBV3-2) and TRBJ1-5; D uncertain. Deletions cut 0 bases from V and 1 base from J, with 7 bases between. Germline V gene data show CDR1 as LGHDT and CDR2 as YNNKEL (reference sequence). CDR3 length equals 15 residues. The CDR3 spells CASSQDVASNQPQHF. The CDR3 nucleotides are TGTGCCAGCAGCCAAGATGTGGCAAGCAATCAGCCCCAGCATTTT.

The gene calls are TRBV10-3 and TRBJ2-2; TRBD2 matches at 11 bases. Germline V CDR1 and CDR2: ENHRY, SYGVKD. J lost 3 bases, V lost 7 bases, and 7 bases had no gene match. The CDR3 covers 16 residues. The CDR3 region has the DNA TGTGCCATCACCCAATCGGGACTAGCGGACACCGGGGAGCTGTTTTTT. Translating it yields CAITQSGLADTGELFF.

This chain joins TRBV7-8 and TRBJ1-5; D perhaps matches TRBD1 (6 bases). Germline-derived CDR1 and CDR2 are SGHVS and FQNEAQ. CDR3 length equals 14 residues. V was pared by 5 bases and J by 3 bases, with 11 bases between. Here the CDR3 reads CASSRQANNQPQHF. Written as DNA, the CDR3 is TGTGCCAGCAGCCGACAGGCGAACAATCAGCCCCAGCATTTT.

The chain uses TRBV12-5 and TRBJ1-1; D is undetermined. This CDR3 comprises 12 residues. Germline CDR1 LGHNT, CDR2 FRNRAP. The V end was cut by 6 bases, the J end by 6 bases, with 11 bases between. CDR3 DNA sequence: TGTGCTAGTGGCACGGGGTTTTCTGAAGCTTTCTTT. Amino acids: CASGTGFSEAFF.

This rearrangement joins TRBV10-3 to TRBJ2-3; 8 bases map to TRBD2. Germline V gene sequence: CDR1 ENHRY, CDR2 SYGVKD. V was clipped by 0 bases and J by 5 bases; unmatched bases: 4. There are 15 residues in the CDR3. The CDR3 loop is CAISESGLEVDTQYF. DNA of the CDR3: TGTGCCATCAGTGAGTCGGGACTAGAAGTAGATACGCAGTATTTT.

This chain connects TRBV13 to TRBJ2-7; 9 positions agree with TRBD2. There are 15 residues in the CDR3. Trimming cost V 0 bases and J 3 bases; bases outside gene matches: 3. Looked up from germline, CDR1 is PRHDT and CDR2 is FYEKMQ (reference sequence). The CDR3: CASSLGTSGFYEQYF. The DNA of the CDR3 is TGTGCCAGCAGCTTAGGTACTAGCGGGTTCTACGAGCAGTACTTC.